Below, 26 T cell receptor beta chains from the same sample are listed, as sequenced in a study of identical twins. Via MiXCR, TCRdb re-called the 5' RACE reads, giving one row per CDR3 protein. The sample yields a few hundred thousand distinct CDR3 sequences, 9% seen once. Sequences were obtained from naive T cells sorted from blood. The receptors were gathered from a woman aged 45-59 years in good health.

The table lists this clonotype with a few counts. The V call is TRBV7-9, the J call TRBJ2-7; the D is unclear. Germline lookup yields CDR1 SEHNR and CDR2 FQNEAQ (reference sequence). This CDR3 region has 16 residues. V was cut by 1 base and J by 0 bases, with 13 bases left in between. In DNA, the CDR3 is TGTGCCAGCAGCTTAGGAGCAGGTACGAGCTCCTACGAGCAGTACGTC. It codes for CASSLGAGTSSYEQYV.

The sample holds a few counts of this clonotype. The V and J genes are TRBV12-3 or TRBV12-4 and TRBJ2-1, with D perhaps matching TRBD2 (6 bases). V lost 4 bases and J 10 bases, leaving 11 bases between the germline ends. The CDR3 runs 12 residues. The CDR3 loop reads CASSSGRWEQFF. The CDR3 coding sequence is TGTGCCAGCAGTTCAGGGAGGTGGGAGCAGTTCTTC.

Written as DNA, the CDR3 is TGTGCCAGCAGTACACGACAGGGGCAAGGCGGGGAGCTGTTTTTT. It yields the protein CASSTRQGQGGELFF. The V call is TRBV11-3, the J call TRBJ2-2; the match to TRBD1 covers 8 bases. Germline V gene sequence: CDR1 SGHNT, CDR2 YENEEA. V gave up 6 bases and J gave up 7 bases; unmatched junction bases: 10. The CDR3 loop spans 15 amino acids.

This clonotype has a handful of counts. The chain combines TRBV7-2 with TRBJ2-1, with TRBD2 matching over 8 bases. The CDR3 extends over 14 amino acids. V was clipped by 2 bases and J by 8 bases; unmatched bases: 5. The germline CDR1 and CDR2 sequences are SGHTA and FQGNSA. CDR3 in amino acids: CASSLWTGGDEQFF. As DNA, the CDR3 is TGTGCCAGCAGCTTATGGACGGGAGGGGATGAGCAGTTCTTC.

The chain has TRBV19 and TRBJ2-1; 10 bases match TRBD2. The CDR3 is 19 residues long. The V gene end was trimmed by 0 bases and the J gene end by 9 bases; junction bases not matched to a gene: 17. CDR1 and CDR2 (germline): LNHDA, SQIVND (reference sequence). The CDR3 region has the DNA TGTGCCAGTAGTATAGAGAAAAGCGGGAGGGCCAGGTTGGAATCTGAGCAGTTCTTC. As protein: CASSIEKSGRARLESEQFF.

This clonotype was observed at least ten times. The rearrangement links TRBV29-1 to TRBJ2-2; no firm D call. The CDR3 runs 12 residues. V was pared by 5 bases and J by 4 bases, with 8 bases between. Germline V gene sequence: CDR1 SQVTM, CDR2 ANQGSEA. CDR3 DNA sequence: TGCAGCGTTCCCGCCGCCACCGGGGAGCTGTTTTTT. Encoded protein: CSVPAATGELFF.

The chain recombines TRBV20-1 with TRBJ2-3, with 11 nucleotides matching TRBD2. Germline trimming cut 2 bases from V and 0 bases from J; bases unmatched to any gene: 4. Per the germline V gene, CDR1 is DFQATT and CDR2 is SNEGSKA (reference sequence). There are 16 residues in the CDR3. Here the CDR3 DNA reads TGCAGTGCTAGACCGACTAGCGGGACTAGCACAGATACGCAGTATTTT. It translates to CSARPTSGTSTDTQYF.

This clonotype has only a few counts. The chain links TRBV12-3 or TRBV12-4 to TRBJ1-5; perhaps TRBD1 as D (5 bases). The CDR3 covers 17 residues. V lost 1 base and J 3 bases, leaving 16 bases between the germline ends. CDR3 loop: CASSLGAVLGPNQPQHF. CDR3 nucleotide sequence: TGTGCCAGCAGTTTAGGAGCCGTTTTGGGACCCAATCAGCCCCAGCATTTT.

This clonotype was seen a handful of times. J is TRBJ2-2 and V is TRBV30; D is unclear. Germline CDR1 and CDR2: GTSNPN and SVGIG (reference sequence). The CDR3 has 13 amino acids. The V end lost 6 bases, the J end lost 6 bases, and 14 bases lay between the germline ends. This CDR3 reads CACTSRKAGELFF. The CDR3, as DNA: TGTGCCTGTACAAGCAGAAAGGCCGGGGAGCTGTTTTTT.

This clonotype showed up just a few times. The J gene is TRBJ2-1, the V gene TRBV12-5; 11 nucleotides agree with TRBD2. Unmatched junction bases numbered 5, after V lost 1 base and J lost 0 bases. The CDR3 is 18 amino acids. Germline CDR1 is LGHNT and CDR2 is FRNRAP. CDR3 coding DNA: TGTGCTAGTGGTTTGGGACTAGCGGGAAGGGGCTCCTACAATGAGCAGTTCTTC. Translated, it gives CASGLGLAGRGSYNEQFF.

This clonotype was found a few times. CDR3: CSAKPGLAWNEQFF. Written as DNA, the CDR3 is TGCAGTGCTAAGCCGGGACTAGCATGGAATGAGCAGTTCTTC. The gene calls are TRBV20-1 and TRBJ2-1; 9 bases align to TRBD2. This CDR3 region has 14 residues. The J segment lost 7 bases and the V segment lost 4 bases, leaving 8 bases of the junction unmatched. Germline CDR1 and CDR2: DFQATT and SNEGSKA (reference sequence).

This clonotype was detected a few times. CDR3 region: CASSPPGADNQPQHF. In nucleotides, the CDR3 is TGCGCCAGCAGTCCCCCGGGGGCGGACAATCAGCCCCAGCATTTT. This chain connects TRBV23-1 to TRBJ1-5; tentative D call: TRBD1 (6 bases). TRBV23-1 is identified as an open reading frame with a role that is uncertain. V was pared by 4 bases and J by 3 bases, with 13 bases between. This CDR3 contains 15 residues.

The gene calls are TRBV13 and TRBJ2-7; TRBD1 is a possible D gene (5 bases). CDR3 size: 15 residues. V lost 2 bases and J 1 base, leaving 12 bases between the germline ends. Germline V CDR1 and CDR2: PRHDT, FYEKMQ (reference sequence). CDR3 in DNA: TGTGCCAGCAGCTTATTGTGGGGCGGATCCTACGAGCAGTACTTC. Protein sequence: CASSLLWGGSYEQYF.

The CDR3 reads CASSQGTSGRLEQYF. The CDR3 nucleotides read TGTGCCAGCAGCCAAGGGACTAGCGGGAGGTTAGAGCAGTACTTC. The chain is built from TRBV4-2 and TRBJ2-7; 14 bases map to TRBD2. Germline V gene lookup returns CDR1 LGHNA and CDR2 YNFKEQ. The V gene end was trimmed by 1 base and the J gene end by 7 bases; junction bases not matched to a gene: 3. CDR3 length: 15 amino acids.

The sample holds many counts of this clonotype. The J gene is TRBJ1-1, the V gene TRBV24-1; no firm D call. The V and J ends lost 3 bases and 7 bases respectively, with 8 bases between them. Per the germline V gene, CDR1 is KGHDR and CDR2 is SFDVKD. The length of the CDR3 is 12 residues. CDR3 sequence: CATSDVGLEAFF. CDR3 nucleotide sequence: TGTGCCACCAGTGATGTCGGACTTGAAGCTTTCTTT.

The CDR3 DNA follows: TGTGCCACTTCACACACTAGCGGTTACGAGCAGTACGTC. Its protein product is CATSHTSGYEQYV. V gene TRBV10-3 combines with J gene TRBJ2-7, with TRBD2 matching over 8 bases. The CDR3 spans 13 residues. Germline-derived CDR1 and CDR2 are ENHRY and SYGVKD. The junction had 9 bases not matched to a gene; V was cut back by 10 bases and J by 4 bases.

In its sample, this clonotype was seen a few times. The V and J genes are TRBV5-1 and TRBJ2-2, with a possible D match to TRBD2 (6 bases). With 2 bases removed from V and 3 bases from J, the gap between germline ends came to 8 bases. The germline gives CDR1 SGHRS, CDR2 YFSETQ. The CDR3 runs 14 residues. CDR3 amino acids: CASSLRLDTGELFF. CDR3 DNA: TGCGCCAGCAGCTTAAGACTAGACACCGGGGAGCTGTTTTTT.

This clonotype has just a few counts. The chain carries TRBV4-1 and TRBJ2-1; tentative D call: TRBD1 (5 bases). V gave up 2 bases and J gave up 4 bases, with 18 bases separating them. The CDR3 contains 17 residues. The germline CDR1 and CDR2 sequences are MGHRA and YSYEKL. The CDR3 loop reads CASSQRSRQGQYNEQFF. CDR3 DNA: TGCGCCAGCAGCCAACGTTCTCGCCAGGGTCAATACAATGAGCAGTTCTTC.

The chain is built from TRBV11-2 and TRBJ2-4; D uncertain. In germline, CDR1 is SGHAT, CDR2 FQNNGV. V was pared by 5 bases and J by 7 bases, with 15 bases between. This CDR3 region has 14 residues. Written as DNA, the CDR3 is TGTGCCAGCAGCCCCACTCCCGGGTTGAACATTCAGTACTTC. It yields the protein CASSPTPGLNIQYF. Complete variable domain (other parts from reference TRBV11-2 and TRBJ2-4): EAGVAQSPRYKIIEKRQSVAFWCNPISGHATLYWYQQILGQGPKLLIQFQNNGVVDDSQLPKDRFSAERLKGVDSTLKIQPAKLEDSAVYLCASSPTPGLNIQYFGAGTRLSVL.

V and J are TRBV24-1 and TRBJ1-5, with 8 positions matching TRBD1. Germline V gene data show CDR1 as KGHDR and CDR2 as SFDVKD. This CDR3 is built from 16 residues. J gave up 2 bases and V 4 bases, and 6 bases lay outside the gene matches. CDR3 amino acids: CATSETGVGGNQPQHF. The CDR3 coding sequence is TGTGCCACCAGTGAGACAGGGGTTGGCGGCAATCAGCCCCAGCATTTT.

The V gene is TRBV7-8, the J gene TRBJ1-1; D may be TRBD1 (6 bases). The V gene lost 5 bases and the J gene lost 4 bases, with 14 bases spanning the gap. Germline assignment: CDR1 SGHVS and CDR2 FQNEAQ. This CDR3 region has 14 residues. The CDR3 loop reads CASSIRGETTEAFF. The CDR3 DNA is TGTGCCAGCAGCATCAGGGGCGAGACCACTGAAGCTTTCTTT.

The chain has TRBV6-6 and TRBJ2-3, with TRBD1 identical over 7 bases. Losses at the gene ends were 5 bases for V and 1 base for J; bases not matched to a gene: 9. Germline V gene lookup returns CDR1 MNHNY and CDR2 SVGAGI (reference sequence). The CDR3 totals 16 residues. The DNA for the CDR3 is TGTGCCAGCAGTATTTCCCGACAGGGTGGCACAGATACGCAGTATTTT. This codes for CASSISRQGGTDTQYF.

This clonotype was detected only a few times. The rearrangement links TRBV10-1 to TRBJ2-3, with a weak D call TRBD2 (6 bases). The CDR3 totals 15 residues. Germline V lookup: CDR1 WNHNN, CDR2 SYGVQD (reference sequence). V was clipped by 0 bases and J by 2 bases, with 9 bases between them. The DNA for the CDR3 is TGCGCCAGCAGTGAGTCGGGGACTGTCACAGATACGCAGTATTTT. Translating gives CASSESGTVTDTQYF.

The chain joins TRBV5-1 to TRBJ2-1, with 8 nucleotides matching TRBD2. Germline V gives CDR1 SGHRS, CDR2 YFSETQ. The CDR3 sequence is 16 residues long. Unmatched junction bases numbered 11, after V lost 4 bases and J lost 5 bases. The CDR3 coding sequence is TGCGCCAGCAGCGCCGGACTAGCCCAAATCGACAATGAGCAGTTCTTC. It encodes CASSAGLAQIDNEQFF.

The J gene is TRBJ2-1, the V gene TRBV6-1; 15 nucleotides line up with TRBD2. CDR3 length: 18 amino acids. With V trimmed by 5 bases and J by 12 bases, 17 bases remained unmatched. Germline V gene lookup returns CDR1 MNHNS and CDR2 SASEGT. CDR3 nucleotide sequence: TGTGCCAGCAGTCTGTTAGGGGGGACTAGCGGGGGGCCGTCCGGGCAGTTCTTC. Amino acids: CASSLLGGTSGGPSGQFF.

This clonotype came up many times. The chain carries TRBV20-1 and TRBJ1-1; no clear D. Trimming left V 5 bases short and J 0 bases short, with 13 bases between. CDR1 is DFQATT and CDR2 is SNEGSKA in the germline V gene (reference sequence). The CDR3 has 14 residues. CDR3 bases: TGCAGTGCTGCTCGCCGGGGTCTGAACACTGAAGCTTTCTTT. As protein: CSAARRGLNTEAFF.